This TCR beta chain was sequenced in a study of cytomegalovirus exposure and HLA in healthy donors. The PCR made use of 60 Vbeta and 13 Jbeta primers. Some clones are missing from TCRdb's copy, which holds only in-frame ones; the method was immunoSEQ multiplex PCR. In the table there are fewer than 200,000 clones, more than 75% of which are singletons. Details on this clone: Antigen specificity is unknown.

Findings and limits, study-wide: Presence/absence analyses rested on an assumption that sequencing depth was roughly uniform across donors.

The sample was PBMCs. This receptor was identified in a girl under three years old in good health and CMV-seronegative.

The CDR3 region has the DNA TGCGCCAGCAGCTCCTTGGGACAGGCCTTGAACACTGAAGCTTTCTTT. Encoded protein: CASSSLGQALNTEAFF. The chain carries TRBV5-1 and TRBJ1-1, with 8 positions matching TRBD1. This CDR3 has 16 amino acids. The germline V gene encodes CDR1 SGHRS and CDR2 YFSETQ. V was clipped by 3 bases and J by 0 bases; unmatched bases: 7.